The 19 T cell receptor beta chains presented below share a single source sample, sequenced in a study of T cell responses to AZD1222 COVID-19 vaccine. Sequencing used immunoSEQ multiplex PCR; TCRdb keeps in-frame clones, though not all of them. This sample has 150,000 to 200,000 clones; 92% occur once, and the top ten carry roughly 1.3%. The sample was peripheral blood, taken on day 0 of AZD1222 vaccination. Receptors were obtained from an adult in good health.

V gene TRBV3-1 (or the pseudogene TRBV3-2) combines with J gene TRBJ1-2; 11 bases agree with TRBD1. The CDR3 is made up of 15 amino acids. V lost 7 bases and J lost 6; bases outside the gene matches: 10. Germline V CDR1 and CDR2: LGHDT, YNNKEL (reference sequence). The CDR3 DNA sequence: TGTGCCAGCACCCCGGGACAGGGGGTAGAGGATGGCTACACCTTC. It yields the protein CASTPGQGVEDGYTF.

The chain is built from TRBV19 and TRBJ1-1; tentative D call: TRBD1 (6 bases). The CDR3 loop spans 14 amino acids. Looked up from germline, CDR1 is LNHDA and CDR2 is SQIVND (reference sequence). The ends were cut back, 3 bases at V and 6 bases at J, with 14 bases in the middle. CDR3 protein: CASSIRGAEAEAFF. The CDR3 DNA reads as TGTGCCAGTAGTATTCGGGGGGCCGAGGCTGAAGCTTTCTTT.

This chain connects TRBV9 to TRBJ2-2; TRBD1 is a possible D gene (6 bases). This CDR3 region has 14 residues. The V gene's germline CDR1 is SGDLS and CDR2 YYNGEE. Trimming left V 3 bases short and J 4 bases short, with 10 bases between. The CDR3 spells CASSAVGGTGELFF. The DNA for the CDR3 is TGTGCCAGCAGCGCCGTAGGGGGCACCGGGGAGCTGTTTTTT.

This clone appeared a single time. The rearrangement links TRBV7-3 to TRBJ2-3, with 10 bases that match TRBD2. Germline V lookup: CDR1 SGHTA, CDR2 FQGTGA. Unmatched junction bases numbered 10, after V lost 2 bases and J lost 5 bases. The CDR3 is made up of 17 amino acids. CDR3 amino acids: CASSLGRSGRAGDTQYF. The CDR3, as DNA: TGTGCCAGCAGCTTAGGTCGCAGCGGGAGGGCGGGAGATACGCAGTATTTT.

The chain recombines TRBV5-1 with TRBJ2-4, with a weak D call TRBD1 (6 bases). From germline, CDR1 is SGHRS and CDR2 YFSETQ. Trimming took 4 bases from V and 6 from J, leaving 17 bases between them. This CDR3 is 15 amino acids long. The CDR3 protein is CASSPSTGLGNIQYF. CDR3 nucleotides: TGCGCCAGCAGCCCCTCCACAGGGTTGGGAAACATTCAGTACTTC.

This clone turned up a few times. The rearrangement joins TRBV9 to TRBJ2-5; 10 positions match TRBD2. CDR3 length equals 16 residues. J was trimmed by 3 bases and V by 5 bases; bases with no gene match: 10. Per germline, CDR1 SGDLS and CDR2 YYNGEE. CDR3 sequence: CASSRRPSGGKETQYF. In DNA form, the CDR3 reads TGTGCCAGCAGTCGTAGGCCTAGCGGGGGTAAAGAGACCCAGTACTTC.

CDR3 sequence: CASSQLAALGGGELFF. The CDR3 region has the DNA TGTGCCAGCAGCCAACTAGCGGCCCTCGGTGGCGGGGAGCTGTTTTTT. The chain couples TRBV7-3 to TRBJ2-2; 8 bases agree with TRBD2. Germline-derived CDR1 and CDR2 are SGHTA and FQGTGA. The CDR3 is made up of 16 amino acids. Losses at the gene ends were 5 bases for V and 7 bases for J; bases not matched to a gene: 12.

The chain employs TRBV27 and TRBJ2-1; 7 bases match TRBD2. Germline V gene data show CDR1 as MNHEY and CDR2 as SMNVEV (reference sequence). The CDR3 is 15 residues long. The V and J ends lost 6 bases and 0 bases, in that order; junction bases with no gene match: 5. CDR3 protein: CASSLTSASYNEQFF. The CDR3 nucleotides read TGTGCCAGCAGCCTAACTAGCGCCTCCTACAATGAGCAGTTCTTC.

In this sample, this clone turned up once. Here the CDR3 DNA reads TGTGCCAGTAGTATGCAGCGGTTCACAGATACGCAGTATTTT. Translated, it gives CASSMQRFTDTQYF. V usage is TRBV19 and J usage is TRBJ2-3; the D gene is possibly TRBD2 (5 bases). V was cut by 3 bases and J by 2 bases, with 9 bases left in between. Germline V gene data show CDR1 as LNHDA and CDR2 as SQIVND (reference sequence). This CDR3 contains 14 residues.

This clone was observed a single time. The genes are TRBV9 and TRBJ1-1, with a tentative D call TRBD1 (6 bases). Germline CDR1 SGDLS, CDR2 YYNGEE. The CDR3 extends over 15 amino acids. The V and J ends lost 3 bases and 3 bases respectively, with 15 bases between them. The CDR3, as DNA: TGTGCCAGCAGCGGGAGGGGGAATTGGGACACTGAAGCTTTCTTT. It codes for CASSGRGNWDTEAFF.

The chain recombines TRBV29-1 with TRBJ2-1, with D uncertain. Trimming stripped 7 bases from V and 9 bases from J, with 13 bases between. Germline-derived CDR1 and CDR2 are SQVTM and ANQGSEA. The CDR3 sequence is 11 residues long. The CDR3 protein is CSAPEVSEQFF. CDR3 sequence (DNA): TGCAGCGCCCCCGAAGTCAGTGAGCAGTTCTTC.

V usage is TRBV11-2 and J usage is TRBJ1-4, with a possible D match to TRBD1 (5 bases). Trimming left V 4 bases short and J 5 bases short, with 14 bases between. The CDR3 consists of 15 residues. The germline V gene has CDR1 SGHAT and CDR2 FQNNGV. The CDR3 reads CASSSDRGPNEKLFF. The DNA of the CDR3 is TGTGCCAGCAGCTCGGATCGGGGCCCGAATGAAAAACTGTTTTTT.

V and J are TRBV5-1 and TRBJ1-5, with D hard to call. The CDR3 is made up of 15 amino acids. In germline, CDR1 is SGHRS, CDR2 YFSETQ. The V end lost 0 bases, the J end lost 0 bases, and 7 bases lay between the germline ends. CDR3 amino acids: CASSLGPSSNQPQHF. Here the CDR3 DNA reads TGCGCCAGCAGCTTGGGACCCAGTAGCAATCAGCCCCAGCATTTT.

J is TRBJ2-7 and V is TRBV6-5; maybe TRBD1 (6 bases). The V end lost 6 bases, the J end lost 6 bases, and 15 bases lay between the germline ends. The germline gives CDR1 MNHEY, CDR2 SVGAGI. There are 13 residues in the CDR3. CDR3 nucleotides: TGTGCCAGCAGGGAGGACAGTTTGGGCGAGCAGTACTTC. Translated: CASREDSLGEQYF.

This sequence joins TRBV28 and TRBJ2-3; 8 bases map to TRBD2. The germline V gene encodes CDR1 MDHEN and CDR2 SYDVKM. Trimming took 5 bases from V and 6 from J; bases not matched to a gene: 16. This CDR3 has 17 amino acids. The CDR3 nucleotides read TGTGCCAGCAGTCCCCCTGACAGCGGGAGCCCCCCGGATACGCAGTATTTT. This sequence encodes CASSPPDSGSPPDTQYF.

This clone is a singleton in its sample. The J gene is TRBJ2-7, the V gene TRBV30; D perhaps matches TRBD2 (6 bases). Trimming took 4 bases from V and 0 from J, leaving 13 bases between them. CDR3 size: 14 residues. Germline CDR1 GTSNPN, CDR2 SVGIG (reference sequence). CDR3 nucleotide sequence: TGTGCCTGGAATAGGGACGGGGGCTCCTACGAGCAGTACTTC. Translation: CAWNRDGGSYEQYF.

The chain links TRBV28 to TRBJ1-5, with 7 positions matching TRBD1. Per germline, CDR1 MDHEN and CDR2 SYDVKM. This CDR3 has 15 residues. The V gene end was trimmed by 5 bases and the J gene end by 1 base; junction bases not matched to a gene: 5. CDR3 sequence: CASSGDSWSNQPQHF. CDR3 bases: TGTGCCAGCAGTGGGGACAGTTGGAGCAATCAGCCCCAGCATTTT.

The V call is TRBV7-2, the J call TRBJ2-7, with TRBD2 identical over 10 bases. This CDR3 spans 15 amino acids. The germline V gene encodes CDR1 SGHTA and CDR2 FQGNSA. V was clipped by 6 bases and J by 4 bases; unmatched bases: 9. Written as DNA, the CDR3 is TGTGCCAGCAGTGGGCGGACTAGCGGACCTTACGAGCAGTACTTC. As protein: CASSGRTSGPYEQYF.

This clone came up once. The chain uses TRBV4-3 and TRBJ1-1, with D hard to call. This CDR3 comprises 14 residues. Germline loops: CDR1 LGHNA, CDR2 YSLEER. Deletions cut 4 bases from V and 4 bases from J, with 13 bases between. The CDR3 is CASSRNPPGTEAFF. The CDR3 nucleotides read TGCGCCAGCAGCCGGAACCCTCCAGGCACTGAAGCTTTCTTT.